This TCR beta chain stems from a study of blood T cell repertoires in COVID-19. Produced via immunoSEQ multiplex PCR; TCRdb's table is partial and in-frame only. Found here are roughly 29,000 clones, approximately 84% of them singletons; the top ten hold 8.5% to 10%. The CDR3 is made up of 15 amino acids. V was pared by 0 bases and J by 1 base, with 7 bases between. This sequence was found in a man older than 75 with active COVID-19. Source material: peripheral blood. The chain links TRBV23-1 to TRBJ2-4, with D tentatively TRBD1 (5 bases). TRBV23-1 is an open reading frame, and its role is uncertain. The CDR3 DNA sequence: TGCGCCAGCAGTCAATCCAAGGGGGCCAAAAACATTCAGTACTTC. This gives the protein CASSQSKGAKNIQYF.